A selection of T cell receptor beta chains follows, all from one sample in a study of T cells in Graves' hyperthyroidism and ophthalmopathy. One entry per CDR3 protein results from TCRdb running MiXCR on the multiplex PCR reads. The sample yields a few hundred thousand distinct CDR3 sequences, under 25% seen once. The sequencing input was blood. Every receptor here comes from a man aged 18 to 29 with Graves' hyperthyroidism. Both conserved end residues are part of each CDR3. The order of the fields is J gene, D gene, clone size, V gene, CDR3 protein, CDR3 DNA. D genes are given only for firm matches. Rows may omit the clone size; those that give it use once, few, many or a size class.

J gene: TRBJ1-1; D gene: .; clone size: .; V gene: TRBV6-1; CDR3 protein: CASSKQGQNTEAFF; CDR3 DNA: TGTGCCAGCAGTAAACAGGGCCAGAACACTGAAGCTTTCTTT
J gene: TRBJ1-5; D gene: .; clone size: .; V gene: TRBV6-2/TRBV6-3; CDR3 protein: CASRAWTTDQPQHF; CDR3 DNA: TGTGCCAGCAGGGCTTGGACAACCGATCAGCCCCAGCATTTT
J gene: TRBJ2-1; D gene: .; clone size: few; V gene: TRBV4-2; CDR3 protein: CASSQGQGDEQFF; CDR3 DNA: TGTGCCAGCAGCCAAGGCCAGGGAGATGAGCAGTTCTTC
J gene: TRBJ1-2; D gene: .; clone size: many; V gene: TRBV5-1; CDR3 protein: CASSFRDRPNYGYTF; CDR3 DNA: TGCGCCAGCAGCTTCCGGGACCGACCTAACTATGGCTACACCTTC
J gene: TRBJ2-2; D gene: TRBD2; clone size: .; V gene: TRBV9; CDR3 protein: CASSARGGTTGDLFF; CDR3 DNA: TGTGCCAGCAGCGCGCGGGGGGGGACCACCGGGGATCTGTTTTTT
J gene: TRBJ1-1; D gene: .; clone size: many; V gene: TRBV7-9; CDR3 protein: CASSLAGPRWAEAFF; CDR3 DNA: TGTGCCAGCAGCTTAGCGGGGCCTCGTTGGGCTGAAGCTTTCTTT
J gene: TRBJ2-5; D gene: .; clone size: many; V gene: TRBV5-1; CDR3 protein: CASSLTDLSQETQYF; CDR3 DNA: TGCGCCAGCAGCTTGACGGACTTGAGCCAAGAGACCCAGTACTTC
J gene: TRBJ2-7; D gene: .; clone size: .; V gene: TRBV13; CDR3 protein: CASSSRGGGYEQYF; CDR3 DNA: TGTGCCAGCAGCTCACGAGGAGGGGGCTACGAGCAGTACTTC
J gene: TRBJ1-1; D gene: .; clone size: many; V gene: TRBV20-1; CDR3 protein: CSARGHGTEAFF; CDR3 DNA: TGCAGTGCTAGGGGTCACGGGACTGAAGCTTTCTTT
J gene: TRBJ1-1; D gene: .; clone size: many; V gene: TRBV6-5; CDR3 protein: CASSYYKDTEAFF; CDR3 DNA: TGTGCCAGCAGTTACTACAAGGACACTGAAGCTTTCTTT
J gene: TRBJ2-7; D gene: TRBD1; clone size: .; V gene: TRBV9; CDR3 protein: CASSARQGKDGQYF; CDR3 DNA: TGTGCCAGCAGCGCCCGACAGGGGAAAGATGGGCAGTACTTC
J gene: TRBJ2-6; D gene: TRBD2; clone size: .; V gene: TRBV29-1; CDR3 protein: CSVSGLAGDLSSGANVLTF; CDR3 DNA: TGCAGCGTCTCGGGACTAGCGGGAGACCTAAGCTCTGGGGCCAACGTCCTGACTTTC
J gene: TRBJ1-5; D gene: .; clone size: many; V gene: TRBV10-3; CDR3 protein: CAISERGLNQPQHF; CDR3 DNA: TGTGCCATCAGTGAGAGGGGCTTAAATCAGCCCCAGCATTTT
J gene: TRBJ1-2; D gene: TRBD1; clone size: many; V gene: TRBV24-1; CDR3 protein: CATSEQTGGGYTF; CDR3 DNA: TGTGCCACCAGTGAACAGACAGGGGGCGGCTACACCTTC
J gene: TRBJ1-6; D gene: TRBD1; clone size: .; V gene: TRBV7-9; CDR3 protein: CASSRGTAANSPLHF; CDR3 DNA: TGTGCCAGCAGCCGAGGGACAGCTGCCAATTCACCCCTCCACTTT
J gene: TRBJ1-1; D gene: .; clone size: many; V gene: TRBV6-2/TRBV6-3; CDR3 protein: CASRTGTEAFF; CDR3 DNA: TGTGCCAGCAGAACAGGAACTGAAGCTTTCTTT
J gene: TRBJ2-5; D gene: .; clone size: many; V gene: TRBV2; CDR3 protein: CASSGVIWRETQYF; CDR3 DNA: TGTGCCAGCAGTGGGGTCATCTGGCGGGAGACCCAGTACTTC
J gene: TRBJ2-5; D gene: TRBD1; clone size: many; V gene: TRBV29-1; CDR3 protein: CSVEDQWQGEETQYF; CDR3 DNA: TGCAGCGTTGAAGATCAATGGCAGGGGGAAGAGACCCAGTACTTC
J gene: TRBJ2-3; D gene: .; clone size: few; V gene: TRBV30; CDR3 protein: CAHSSRKGTDTQYF; CDR3 DNA: TGTGCCCACAGTAGCAGAAAGGGGACAGATACGCAGTATTTT
J gene: TRBJ2-5; D gene: .; clone size: many; V gene: TRBV6-1; CDR3 protein: CASRGGGLETQYF; CDR3 DNA: TGTGCCAGCAGGGGAGGGGGCTTGGAGACCCAGTACTTC
J gene: TRBJ2-4; D gene: TRBD1; clone size: many; V gene: TRBV12-3/TRBV12-4; CDR3 protein: CASSPDRQAKNIQYF; CDR3 DNA: TGTGCCAGCAGTCCGGACAGGCAGGCCAAAAACATTCAGTACTTC
J gene: TRBJ1-3; D gene: .; clone size: many; V gene: TRBV2; CDR3 protein: CASSPGYGNTIYF; CDR3 DNA: TGTGCCAGCAGTCCAGGGTACGGAAACACCATATATTTT
J gene: TRBJ1-1; D gene: .; clone size: many; V gene: TRBV28; CDR3 protein: CASSSLKYTEAFF; CDR3 DNA: TGTGCCAGCAGTTCCTTAAAGTACACTGAAGCTTTCTTT
J gene: TRBJ2-2; D gene: .; clone size: .; V gene: TRBV5-1; CDR3 protein: CASSLDGGTNTGELFF; CDR3 DNA: TGCGCCAGCAGCTTGGATGGGGGTACCAACACCGGGGAGCTGTTTTTT
J gene: TRBJ1-5; D gene: .; clone size: many; V gene: TRBV6-1; CDR3 protein: CASRGTFNQPQHF; CDR3 DNA: TGTGCCAGCAGAGGGACGTTCAATCAGCCCCAGCATTTT
J gene: TRBJ1-1; D gene: .; clone size: many; V gene: TRBV20-1; CDR3 protein: CSARGLTVNTEAFF; CDR3 DNA: TGCAGTGCTAGAGGTCTGACAGTGAACACTGAAGCTTTCTTT
J gene: TRBJ1-1; D gene: .; clone size: many; V gene: TRBV20-1; CDR3 protein: CSARQNTEAFF; CDR3 DNA: TGCAGTGCCAGACAAAACACTGAAGCTTTCTTT
J gene: TRBJ2-2; D gene: TRBD1; clone size: .; V gene: TRBV11-1; CDR3 protein: CASSLGQGPGELFF; CDR3 DNA: TGTGCCAGCAGCCTCGGACAGGGTCCCGGGGAGCTGTTTTTT
J gene: TRBJ1-1; D gene: .; clone size: many; V gene: TRBV29-1; CDR3 protein: CSVEGNGGQRTEAFF; CDR3 DNA: TGCAGCGTTGAAGGGAATGGCGGGCAGAGAACTGAAGCTTTCTTT
J gene: TRBJ2-5; D gene: .; clone size: many; V gene: TRBV12-3/TRBV12-4; CDR3 protein: CASSSSKGLATQYF; CDR3 DNA: TGTGCCAGCAGTTCCTCTAAGGGCCTGGCGACCCAGTACTTC
J gene: TRBJ1-6; D gene: .; clone size: many; V gene: TRBV20-1; CDR3 protein: CSAREGQGDSPLHF; CDR3 DNA: TGCAGTGCTAGGGAGGGGCAGGGAGATTCACCCCTCCACTTT
J gene: TRBJ2-7; D gene: TRBD2; clone size: many; V gene: TRBV7-2; CDR3 protein: CASSSLAGGLEQYF; CDR3 DNA: TGTGCCAGCAGCTCGCTAGCGGGGGGTCTCGAGCAGTACTTC
J gene: TRBJ2-7; D gene: .; clone size: few; V gene: TRBV27; CDR3 protein: CASSEGPPYEQYF; CDR3 DNA: TGTGCCAGCTCAGAAGGGCCTCCCTACGAGCAGTACTTC
J gene: TRBJ2-5; D gene: .; clone size: many; V gene: TRBV4-2; CDR3 protein: CASSQVRFRGGRETQYF; CDR3 DNA: TGTGCCAGCAGCCAAGTTCGTTTTAGGGGGGGCCGTGAGACCCAGTACTTC
J gene: TRBJ2-7; D gene: TRBD1; clone size: many; V gene: TRBV15; CDR3 protein: CATSKGQGAYEQYF; CDR3 DNA: TGTGCCACCAGCAAAGGGCAGGGGGCCTACGAGCAGTACTTC
J gene: TRBJ2-7; D gene: .; clone size: many; V gene: TRBV28; CDR3 protein: CASSLSRGLLSYEQYF; CDR3 DNA: TGTGCCAGCAGTTTGTCCAGGGGCCTCCTCTCCTACGAGCAGTACTTC
J gene: TRBJ1-1; D gene: .; clone size: many; V gene: TRBV25-1; CDR3 protein: CASRGSGGNTEAFF; CDR3 DNA: TGTGCCAGCAGGGGGAGTGGGGGGAACACTGAAGCTTTCTTT
J gene: TRBJ2-2; D gene: TRBD2; clone size: .; V gene: TRBV27; CDR3 protein: CASSLSGGVTGELFF; CDR3 DNA: TGTGCCAGCAGTTTAAGCGGGGGCGTCACCGGGGAGCTGTTTTTT
J gene: TRBJ2-7; D gene: TRBD2; clone size: .; V gene: TRBV3-1; CDR3 protein: CATSQGGAGWYEQYF; CDR3 DNA: TGTGCCACCTCCCAGGGAGGAGCGGGGTGGTACGAGCAGTACTTC
J gene: TRBJ2-5; D gene: .; clone size: many; V gene: TRBV29-1; CDR3 protein: CSAMTGSGVETQYF; CDR3 DNA: TGCAGCGCAATGACAGGATCGGGAGTAGAGACCCAGTACTTC
J gene: TRBJ2-5; D gene: TRBD2; clone size: many; V gene: TRBV27; CDR3 protein: CASSLGAGGLSETQYF; CDR3 DNA: TGTGCCAGCAGTTTAGGTGCGGGGGGCCTATCAGAGACCCAGTACTTC
J gene: TRBJ2-5; D gene: .; clone size: .; V gene: TRBV7-8; CDR3 protein: CASSPQAYQETQYF; CDR3 DNA: TGTGCCAGCAGCCCCCAGGCCTACCAAGAGACCCAGTACTTC
J gene: TRBJ2-5; D gene: TRBD1; clone size: many; V gene: TRBV2; CDR3 protein: CASSSDRASETQYF; CDR3 DNA: TGTGCCAGCAGTTCGGACAGGGCGTCCGAGACCCAGTACTTC
J gene: TRBJ2-7; D gene: .; clone size: many; V gene: TRBV6-1; CDR3 protein: CASSPSSHEQYF; CDR3 DNA: TGTGCCAGCAGTCCCTCCTCCCACGAGCAGTACTTC
J gene: TRBJ1-5; D gene: .; clone size: many; V gene: TRBV6-9; CDR3 protein: CARWGARNLNQPQHF; CDR3 DNA: TGTGCCAGGTGGGGGGCCAGGAACCTCAATCAGCCCCAGCATTTT
J gene: TRBJ1-1; D gene: .; clone size: many; V gene: TRBV5-1; CDR3 protein: CASSTHANTEAFF; CDR3 DNA: TGCGCCAGCAGCACCCACGCGAACACTGAAGCTTTCTTT
J gene: TRBJ2-5; D gene: .; clone size: many; V gene: TRBV12-3/TRBV12-4; CDR3 protein: CASSKSINQETQYF; CDR3 DNA: TGTGCCAGCAGTAAAAGCATAAACCAAGAGACCCAGTACTTC
J gene: TRBJ2-2; D gene: .; clone size: many; V gene: TRBV7-6; CDR3 protein: CASSLSQAANTGELFF; CDR3 DNA: TGTGCCAGCAGCTTAAGTCAAGCAGCGAACACCGGGGAGCTGTTTTTT
J gene: TRBJ2-7; D gene: .; clone size: many; V gene: TRBV5-1; CDR3 protein: CASSSGAVYEQYF; CDR3 DNA: TGCGCCAGCAGCTCCGGGGCGGTGTACGAGCAGTACTTC
J gene: TRBJ1-2; D gene: .; clone size: few; V gene: TRBV19; CDR3 protein: CASSTGDRYGYTF; CDR3 DNA: TGTGCCAGTAGTACCGGGGACCGCTATGGCTACACCTTC